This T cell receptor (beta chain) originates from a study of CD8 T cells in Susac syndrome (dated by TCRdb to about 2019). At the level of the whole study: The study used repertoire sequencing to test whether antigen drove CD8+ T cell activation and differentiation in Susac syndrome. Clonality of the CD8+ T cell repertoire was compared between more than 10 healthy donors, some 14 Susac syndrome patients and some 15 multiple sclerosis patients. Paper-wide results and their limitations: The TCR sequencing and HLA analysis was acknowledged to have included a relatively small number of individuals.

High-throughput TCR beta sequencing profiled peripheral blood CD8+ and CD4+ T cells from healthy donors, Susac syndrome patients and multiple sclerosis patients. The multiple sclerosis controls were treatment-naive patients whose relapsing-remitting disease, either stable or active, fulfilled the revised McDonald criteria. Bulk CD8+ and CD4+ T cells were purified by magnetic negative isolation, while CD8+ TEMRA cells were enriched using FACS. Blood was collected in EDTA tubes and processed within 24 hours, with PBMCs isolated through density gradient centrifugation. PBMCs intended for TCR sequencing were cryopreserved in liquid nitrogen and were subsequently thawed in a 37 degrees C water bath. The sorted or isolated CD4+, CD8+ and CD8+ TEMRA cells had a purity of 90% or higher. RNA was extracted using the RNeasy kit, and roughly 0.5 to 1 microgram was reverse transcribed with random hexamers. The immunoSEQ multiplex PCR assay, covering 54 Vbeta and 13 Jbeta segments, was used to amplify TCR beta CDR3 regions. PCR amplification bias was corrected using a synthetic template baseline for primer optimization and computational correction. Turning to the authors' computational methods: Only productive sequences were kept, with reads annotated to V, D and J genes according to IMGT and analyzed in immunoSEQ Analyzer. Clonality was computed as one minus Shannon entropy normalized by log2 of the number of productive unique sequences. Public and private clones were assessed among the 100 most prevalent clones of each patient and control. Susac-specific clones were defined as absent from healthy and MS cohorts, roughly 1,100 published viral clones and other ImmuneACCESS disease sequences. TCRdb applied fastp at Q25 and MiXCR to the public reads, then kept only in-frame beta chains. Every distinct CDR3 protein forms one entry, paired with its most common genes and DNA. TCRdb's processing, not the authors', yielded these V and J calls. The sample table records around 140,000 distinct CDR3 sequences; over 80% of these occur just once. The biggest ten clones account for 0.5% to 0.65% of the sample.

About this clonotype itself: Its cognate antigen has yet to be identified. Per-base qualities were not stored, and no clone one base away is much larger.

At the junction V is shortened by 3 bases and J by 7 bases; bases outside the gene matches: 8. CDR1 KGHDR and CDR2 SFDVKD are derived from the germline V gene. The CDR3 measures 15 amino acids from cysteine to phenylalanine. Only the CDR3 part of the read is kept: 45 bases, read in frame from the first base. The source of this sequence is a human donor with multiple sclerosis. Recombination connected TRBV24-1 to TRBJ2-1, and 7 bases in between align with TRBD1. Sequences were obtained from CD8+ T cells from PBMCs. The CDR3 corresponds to CATSDRQGIRNEQFF. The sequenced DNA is TGTGCCACCAGTGATCGACAGGGTATTAGGAATGAGCAGTTCTTC.